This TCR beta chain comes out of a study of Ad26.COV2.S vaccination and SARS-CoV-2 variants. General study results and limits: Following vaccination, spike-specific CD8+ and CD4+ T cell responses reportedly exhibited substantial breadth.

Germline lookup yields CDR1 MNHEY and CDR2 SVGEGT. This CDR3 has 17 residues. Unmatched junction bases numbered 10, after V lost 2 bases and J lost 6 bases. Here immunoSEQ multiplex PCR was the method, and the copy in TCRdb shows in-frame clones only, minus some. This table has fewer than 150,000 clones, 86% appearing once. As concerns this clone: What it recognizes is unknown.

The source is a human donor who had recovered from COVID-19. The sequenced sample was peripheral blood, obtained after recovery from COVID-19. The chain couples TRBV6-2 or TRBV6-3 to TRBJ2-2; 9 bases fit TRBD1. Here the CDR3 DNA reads TGTGCCAGCAGTTACATTCCAAGGACAGGGGTATCCGGGGAGCTGTTTTTT. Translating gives CASSYIPRTGVSGELFF.